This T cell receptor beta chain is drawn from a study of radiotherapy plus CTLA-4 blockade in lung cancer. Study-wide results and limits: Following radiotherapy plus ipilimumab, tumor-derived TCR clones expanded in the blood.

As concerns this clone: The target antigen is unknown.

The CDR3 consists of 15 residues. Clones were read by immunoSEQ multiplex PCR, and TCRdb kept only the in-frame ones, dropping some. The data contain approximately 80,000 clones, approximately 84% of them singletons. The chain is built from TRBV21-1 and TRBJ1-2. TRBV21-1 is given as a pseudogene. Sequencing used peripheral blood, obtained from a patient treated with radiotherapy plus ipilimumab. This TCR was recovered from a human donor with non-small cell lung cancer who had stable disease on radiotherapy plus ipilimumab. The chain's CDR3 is CASSKVDKKEDGYTF. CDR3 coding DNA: TGTGCCAGCAGCAAAGTTGACAAAAAGGAGGATGGCTACACCTTC.